These T cell receptor beta chains were read from a single sample in a study of T cells in narcolepsy. Clones were sequenced by immunoSEQ multiplex PCR, and TCRdb holds only the in-frame ones, with some missing. This sample carries tens of thousands of clones, 75% to 90% of them seen once, and the ten largest clones take around 1.6%. Sequencing used memory (CD45RA-) CD4+ T cells from blood. The source is a human donor in good health. CDR3s include the opening cysteine and the closing phenylalanine or tryptophan. The order of the fields is J gene, D gene, V gene, clone size, CDR3 DNA, CDR3 protein. A D gene is named only where the DNA matches it firmly. Only some rows state a clone size, as once, few, many or a class for expanded clones.

TRBJ1-3	NA	TRBV5-5	NA	TGTGCCAGCAGCTCGCTAGCGGGTAGCTCTGGAAACACCATATATTTT	CASSSLAGSSGNTIYF
TRBJ2-3	TRBD2	TRBV7-3	NA	TGTGCCAGCAGCCCCATGACTAGCGGGGATACGCAGTATTTT	CASSPMTSGDTQYF
TRBJ1-1	NA	TRBV5-6	NA	TGTGCCAGCAGCTTTGAGGTTGTGACTGAAGCTTTCTTT	CASSFEVVTEAFF
TRBJ2-3	TRBD2	TRBV9	few	TGTGCCAGCACCTCAGCGGGAGGGCCTACAGATACGCAGTATTTT	CASTSAGGPTDTQYF
TRBJ1-5	NA	TRBV6-5	once	TGTGCCAGCAGTTACTCAGGACTCAGCAATCAGCCCCAGCATTTT	CASSYSGLSNQPQHF
TRBJ1-2	TRBD1	TRBV6-1	NA	TGTGCCAGCAGGACGACAGGGTTTGGCTACACCTTC	CASRTTGFGYTF
TRBJ2-7	TRBD1	TRBV9	NA	TGTGCCAGCAGCCCCCGGGACAGGAGCTCCTACGAGCAGTACTTC	CASSPRDRSSYEQYF
TRBJ2-7	TRBD2	TRBV2	NA	TGTGCCAGCAGTCCGACTAGCGGCTCCTACGAGCAGTACTTC	CASSPTSGSYEQYF
TRBJ2-7	NA	TRBV6-5	NA	TGTGCCAGCTCCTCCTTGGCTGCGGGAACCTACGAGCAGTACTTC	CASSSLAAGTYEQYF
TRBJ1-1	NA	TRBV5-1	once	TGCGCCAGCAGCGAGGGACCAGGAGTGAACACTGAAGCTTTCTTT	CASSEGPGVNTEAFF
TRBJ1-5	NA	TRBV6-5	NA	TGTGCCAGCAGCCCTGGAGTCAATCAGCCCCAGCATTTT	CASSPGVNQPQHF
TRBJ2-2	TRBD1	TRBV6-5	few	TGTGCCAGCAGTTACGGGACAGGGGGTGCCGGGGAGCTGTTTTTT	CASSYGTGGAGELFF
TRBJ2-3	TRBD2	TRBV9	NA	TGTGCCAGCAGCTCCGGACTAGTTGGGGATACGCAGTATTTT	CASSSGLVGDTQYF
TRBJ2-3	NA	TRBV12-5	NA	TGTGCTAGTGGTTTGATGAGGGCCTTTCCAGATACGCAGTATTTT	CASGLMRAFPDTQYF
TRBJ1-2	NA	TRBV7-8	few	TGTGCCAGCAGCCCGCAGCGTGGGGGGGGCTACACCTTC	CASSPQRGGGYTF
TRBJ1-1	TRBD1	TRBV5-8	NA	TGTGCCAGCAGAGTTAGGACAGGGGGGGGAGAAGCTTTCTTT	CASRVRTGGGEAFF
TRBJ2-2	TRBD1	TRBV7-2	NA	TGTGCCAGCAGCCTATATAGGACAGGGAACACCGGGGAGCTGTTTTTT	CASSLYRTGNTGELFF
TRBJ2-7	NA	TRBV27	once	TGTGCCAGCAGGCCCCAGAGCTCCTACGAGCAGTACTTC	CASRPQSSYEQYF
TRBJ2-2	TRBD2	TRBV7-3	NA	TGTGCCAGCAGCTTTCAGGCTAGCGGGAGGATCAACGCGAACACCGGGGAGCTGTTTTTT	CASSFQASGRINANTGELFF
TRBJ1-1	NA	TRBV20-1	NA	TGCAGTGCCAAGAACACTGAAGCTTTCTTT	CSAKNTEAFF
TRBJ2-7	NA	TRBV7-9	NA	TGTGCCAGCAGCTTAGTTAGTGGCCGGTCCTACGAGCAGTACTTC	CASSLVSGRSYEQYF
TRBJ2-5	NA	TRBV29-1	NA	TGCAGCGTTGATAGGTTCAGGGGACAAGAGACCCAGTACTTC	CSVDRFRGQETQYF
TRBJ1-6	NA	TRBV11-2	NA	TGTGCCAGCAGACTCCTCAGCTCCTATAATTCACCCCTCCACTTT	CASRLLSSYNSPLHF
TRBJ1-4	NA	TRBV29-1	once	TGCAGCGTTCGCCAAGGGGCTAATACTAATGAAAAACTGTTTTTT	CSVRQGANTNEKLFF
TRBJ1-2	TRBD1	TRBV5-4	NA	TGTGCCAGCAGCGCTGGGGGGACAGGGGAATATGGCTACACCTTC	CASSAGGTGEYGYTF
TRBJ1-5	NA	TRBV28	once	TGTGCCAGCAGTCCATCGAGTCAGCCCCAGCATTTT	CASSPSSQPQHF
TRBJ1-6	TRBD1	TRBV6-1	NA	TGTGCCAGCAGTTTGGACAGGGTGGTAAGACCCCTCCACTTT	CASSLDRVVRPLHF